What follows are 9 T cell receptor beta chains derived from one specimen sequenced in a study of blood T cell repertoires in COVID-19. The data were produced by immunoSEQ multiplex PCR, yet TCRdb's version contains in-frame clones alone and is incomplete. Of some 210,000 clones detected, 84% appear once; the ten largest clones hold approximately 8%. Sequencing used peripheral blood. These receptors were taken from a woman aged 50 to 60 with active or convalescent COVID-19.

The chain joins TRBV9 to TRBJ2-2; TRBD1 matches at 7 bases. This CDR3 has 17 residues. Germline V CDR1 and CDR2: SGDLS, YYNGEE. V shed 0 bases and J 5 bases; nucleotides not matched to a gene: 10. In DNA, the CDR3 is TGTGCCAGCAGCGTAGGAGTGACAGGGCGTTCGACCGGGGAGCTGTTTTTT. As protein: CASSVGVTGRSTGELFF.

This clone has more than one count but fewer than ten. V gene TRBV19 combines with J gene TRBJ1-2, with D perhaps matching TRBD1 (5 bases). Per germline, CDR1 LNHDA and CDR2 SQIVND (reference sequence). V lost 1 base to trimming and J lost 3 bases, with 12 bases between them. The CDR3 extends over 15 amino acids. CDR3 amino acids: CASSIAREADYGYTF. The CDR3 DNA sequence: TGTGCCAGTAGTATAGCCAGGGAGGCAGACTATGGCTACACCTTC. Together with reference TRBV19 and TRBJ1-2, the CDR3 gives the full variable domain: DGGITQSPKYLFRKEGQNVTLSCEQNLNHDAMYWYRQDPGQGLRLIYYSQIVNDFQKGDIAEGYSVSREKKESFPLTVTSAQKNPTAFYLCASSIAREADYGYTFGSGTRLTVV.

This clone was seen more than once but under ten times. The chain recombines TRBV7-9 with TRBJ2-7, with D possibly TRBD1 on 6 matching bases. The V end lost 5 bases, the J end lost 0 bases, and 11 bases lay between the germline ends. Germline CDR1 is SEHNR and CDR2 is FQNEAQ (reference sequence). CDR3 length: 14 amino acids. The CDR3 loop reads CASSQGQSSYEQYF. CDR3 nucleotide sequence: TGTGCCAGCAGCCAAGGACAGAGCTCCTACGAGCAGTACTTC.

V is TRBV24-1 and J is TRBJ2-2; D is undetermined. The CDR3 is made up of 14 amino acids. Germline values: CDR1 KGHDR, CDR2 SFDVKD. V lost 4 bases and J lost 7, with 12 bases in between. The CDR3 loop is CATSELNGGGELFF. In DNA, the CDR3 is TGTGCCACCAGTGAATTGAATGGCGGCGGGGAGCTGTTTTTT.

The chain couples TRBV11-3 to TRBJ2-3; 8 bases map to TRBD2. J gave up 2 bases and V 2 bases, and 3 bases lay outside the gene matches. Germline CDR1 and CDR2: SGHNT and YENEEA. The length of the CDR3 is 15 residues. CDR3 sequence: CASSLTSGPTDTQYF. The CDR3 DNA is TGTGCCAGCAGCTTAACTAGCGGACCCACAGATACGCAGTATTTT.

This chain connects TRBV18 to TRBJ1-2, with a tentative D call TRBD1 (5 bases). In germline, CDR1 is KGHSH, CDR2 LQKENI. Trimming took off 2 bases at V and 5 bases at J, with 15 bases between the two ends. CDR3 size: 15 residues. The CDR3 DNA reads as TGTGCCAGCTCACCAAGAAGAGCAGGGCAGTATGGCTACACCTTC. As protein: CASSPRRAGQYGYTF.

The V call is TRBV28, the J call TRBJ2-7, with 13 bases fitting TRBD2. Germline V gene sequence: CDR1 MDHEN, CDR2 SYDVKM. With V trimmed by 4 bases and J by 2 bases, 2 bases remained unmatched. The CDR3 totals 15 residues. The CDR3 DNA reads as TGTGCCAGCAGTTCGGGACTAGCGGGGACCTACGAGCAGTACGTC. The encoded protein is CASSSGLAGTYEQYV.

This chain uses TRBV11-2 with TRBJ1-6; TRBD1 matches 8 bases. Germline CDR1 and CDR2: SGHAT and FQNNGV. The CDR3 spans 17 residues. Trimming removed 4 bases from V and 1 base from J; junction bases left unmatched: 6. The CDR3 DNA reads as TGTGCCAGCAGCTCGGACAGGGTAGGATCCTATAATTCACCCCTCCACTTT. As protein: CASSSDRVGSYNSPLHF.

The V call is TRBV9, the J call TRBJ1-2; 11 bases agree with TRBD1. V was clipped by 1 base and J by 9 bases; unmatched bases: 5. Germline V gene sequence: CDR1 SGDLS, CDR2 YYNGEE. This CDR3 spans 14 amino acids. The CDR3 sequence is CASSVRTGGPSYTF. The CDR3 DNA is TGTGCCAGCAGCGTAAGGACAGGGGGCCCTAGCTACACCTTC.